This passage covers 14 T cell receptor beta chains from one sample sequenced in a study of patients and donors after allogeneic stem cell transplantation (dated by TCRdb to 2018 to 2021). Library preparation employed RT-PCR. Sequencing relied on a NextSeq 550. TCRdb's own reprocessing of the public reads used fastp at Q25 and MiXCR and kept productive beta chains. Every entry covers one CDR3 protein and lists the most common genes and DNA from its rows. For this sample there are about 400,000 distinct CDR3 sequences; 16% appear just once. 6% to 8% of the sample belongs to the ten largest clones. Sequencing was done on a sample of blood, either unsorted or a sorted T cell fraction (not recorded which). These receptor sequences come from a human donor who was either an allogeneic HSCT recipient or a stem cell or donor lymphocyte infusion donor (not recorded which). It is not recorded whose cells these are; they may come from a transplant donor.

The chain's CDR3 is CATSRDLRAGLRAYEQYF. The DNA for the CDR3 is TGTGCCACCAGCAGAGACTTGAGGGCGGGGTTGAGGGCCTACGAGCAGTACTTC. The chain employs TRBV15 and TRBJ2-7; D is possibly TRBD2 (6 bases). The CDR3 extends over 18 amino acids. Germline V CDR1 and CDR2: LNHNV, YYDKDF (reference sequence). V lost 0 bases and J lost 2, with 20 bases in between. The full variable domain, completed using reference TRBV15 and TRBJ2-7, is DAMVIQNPRYQVTQFGKPVTLSCSQTLNHNVMYWYQQKSSQAPKLLFHYYDKDFNNEADTPDNFQSRRPNTSFCFLDIRSPGLGDTAMYLCATSRDLRAGLRAYEQYFGPGTRLTVT.

V usage is TRBV12-3 or TRBV12-4 and J usage is TRBJ2-1, with a tentative D call TRBD1 (5 bases). This CDR3 comprises 14 residues. The V gene lost 6 bases and the J gene lost 7 bases, with 16 bases spanning the gap. CDR3 sequence: CASSLMTVKNEQFF. CDR3 nucleotide sequence: TGTGCCAGCAGCTTAATGACAGTAAAGAATGAGCAGTTCTTC.

V gene TRBV7-2 combines with J gene TRBJ2-3; 8 bases line up with TRBD1. V lost 1 base and J lost 2; bases outside the gene matches: 2. The CDR3 spans 15 residues. Looked up from germline, CDR1 is SGHTA and CDR2 is FQGNSA. CDR3 in amino acids: CASSLGQGPTDTQYF. CDR3 sequence (DNA): TGTGCCAGCAGCTTAGGACAGGGGCCCACAGATACGCAGTATTTT.

This clonotype has a handful of counts. This chain uses TRBV29-1 with TRBJ2-5; TRBD2 matches 8 bases. Germline assignment: CDR1 SQVTM and CDR2 ANQGSEA. The CDR3 length is 12 residues. With 5 bases clipped from V and 2 bases from J, the junction kept 1 base outside the gene matches. The CDR3 region has the DNA TGCAGCGTTAGCGGGGGTCAAGAGACCCAGTACTTC. The encoded protein is CSVSGGQETQYF. Supplemented by reference TRBV29-1 and TRBJ2-5, the full variable domain reads SAVISQKPSRDICQRGTSLTIQCQVDSQVTMMFWYRQQPGQSLTLIATANQGSEATYESGFVIDKFPISRPNLTFSTLTVSNMSPEDSSIYLCSVSGGQETQYFGPGTRLLVL.

J is TRBJ2-7 and V is TRBV7-6; 7 bases align to TRBD1. This CDR3 is 15 amino acids long. Trimming at V came to 5 bases and at J to 4 bases, leaving 11 bases not matched to a gene. Germline CDR1 and CDR2: SGHVS and FNYEAQ. The CDR3 here is CASSAPGQRGYEQYF. The DNA of the CDR3 is TGTGCCAGCAGCGCACCGGGACAGAGGGGGTACGAGCAGTACTTC.

This clonotype was seen more than once but under ten times. The chain carries TRBV7-2 and TRBJ2-3; D is possibly TRBD1 (6 bases). Trimming stripped 5 bases from V and 2 bases from J, with 14 bases between. The CDR3 is 15 residues long. CDR1 is SGHTA and CDR2 is FQGNSA in the germline V gene. CDR3 in amino acids: CASSPTTGSTDTQYF. The CDR3 DNA reads TGTGCCAGCAGCCCGACGACAGGATCCACAGATACGCAGTATTTT.

This clonotype was picked up a small number of times. The rearrangement joins TRBV12-3 or TRBV12-4 to TRBJ2-7; 9 bases are a match to TRBD1. The CDR3 is made up of 15 amino acids. V trimming: 3 bases; J trimming: 6 bases; junction bases outside the gene matches: 9. The CDR3 protein is CASSLEDRGLSEQYF. The CDR3 region has the DNA TGTGCCAGCAGTTTGGAGGACAGGGGTCTTTCCGAGCAGTACTTC.

The gene calls are TRBV4-2 and TRBJ1-1; D is undetermined. This CDR3 contains 17 residues. Trimming removed 0 bases at V and 3 bases at J, with 17 bases between. Germline loops: CDR1 LGHNA, CDR2 YNFKEQ. CDR3 nucleotides: TGTGCCAGCAGCCAAGAGGGCAGACCATTGGAGGACACTGAAGCTTTCTTT. Protein sequence: CASSQEGRPLEDTEAFF.

This clonotype was observed a few times. This chain uses TRBV7-3 with TRBJ1-3; 7 positions agree with TRBD1. V dropped 1 base and J dropped 4; count of bases not matched to a gene: 4. Germline V gene data show CDR1 as SGHTA and CDR2 as FQGTGA. This CDR3 spans 15 amino acids. The CDR3 reads CASSLRGGGGNTIYF. DNA of the CDR3: TGTGCCAGCAGCTTAAGGGGAGGGGGCGGAAACACCATATATTTT.

The chain couples TRBV15 to TRBJ2-7; D not resolved. The CDR3 sequence is 19 residues long. Trimming stripped 0 bases from V and 3 bases from J, with 24 bases between. The V gene's germline CDR1 is LNHNV and CDR2 YYDKDF (reference sequence). For the CDR3, the DNA is TGTGCCACCAGCAGAGATGGAAGAGTGGGCAGCCTCCGGGTCTACGAGCAGTACTTC. Encoded protein: CATSRDGRVGSLRVYEQYF.

The chain carries TRBV7-3 and TRBJ1-1; 9 nucleotides align to TRBD1. Germline V gene lookup returns CDR1 SGHTA and CDR2 FQGTGA. The CDR3 spans 13 residues. Trimming cost V 5 bases and J 7 bases; bases outside gene matches: 5. As DNA, the CDR3 is TGTGCCAGCAGCCCTCGGACAGGGGTTGAAGCTTTCTTT. Its translation is CASSPRTGVEAFF.

The V gene is TRBV29-1, the J gene TRBJ2-7; TRBD2 agrees at 7 bases. V shed 4 bases and J 4 bases; nucleotides not matched to a gene: 1. CDR1 SQVTM and CDR2 ANQGSEA come from the germline V gene. The CDR3 loop spans 11 amino acids. The CDR3 protein is CSVAGGYEQYF. The CDR3 DNA sequence: TGCAGCGTTGCGGGGGGATACGAGCAGTACTTC.

This clonotype was found a few times. This rearrangement joins TRBV15 to TRBJ2-5; TRBD2 is a possible D gene (6 bases). This CDR3 has 13 residues. The germline gives CDR1 LNHNV, CDR2 YYDKDF (reference sequence). V was shortened by 6 bases and J by 1 base, with 9 bases between the two germline ends. The CDR3 loop reads CATRRGLQETQYF. The DNA of the CDR3 is TGTGCCACCAGACGGGGACTCCAAGAGACCCAGTACTTC.

This clonotype came up a few times. The V call is TRBV11-1, the J call TRBJ2-7, with a tentative D call TRBD2 (6 bases). Trimming stripped 5 bases from V and 0 bases from J, with 23 bases between. The germline gives CDR1 SGHAT, CDR2 FQDESV (reference sequence). This CDR3 has 18 residues. This CDR3 is CASSPAAGNMMSSYEQYF. In DNA form, the CDR3 reads TGTGCCAGCAGCCCCGCAGCGGGTAACATGATGAGCTCCTACGAGCAGTACTTC. The full variable domain, its missing parts supplied by reference TRBV11-1 and TRBJ2-7, is EAEVAQSPRYKITEKSQAVAFWCDPISGHATLYWYRQILGQGPELLVQFQDESVVDDSQLPKDRFSAERLKGVDSTLKIQPAELGDSAMYLCASSPAAGNMMSSYEQYFGPGTRLTVT.